The entry below describes one T cell receptor (beta chain). Its matching antigen is unknown. This sample stems from a study of CD8 T cells in Susac syndrome. The authors reverse transcribed roughly 0.5 to 1 ug RNA with random hexamers. Multiplex PCR with immunoSEQ amplified the TCR beta CDR3 across 54 Vbeta and 13 Jbeta. MiXCR, applied by TCRdb to the immunoSEQ multiplex PCR reads, yields one record per CDR3 protein. Of roughly 160,000 distinct CDR3 sequences listed, 90% to 95% are singletons. Germline CDR1 SNHLY, CDR2 FYNNEI. The length of the CDR3 is 14 residues. Between the trimmed V and J ends, which lost 6 bases and 10 bases, there was a span of 19 bases. It was healthy donors who served as the controls, matched for age and sex. Both CD4+ and CD8+ T cells were negatively isolated, and TEMRA cells underwent FACS enrichment. Study-level results: The authors acknowledged that their TCR sequencing and HLA analysis involved a relatively small number of individuals.

The chain recombines TRBV2 with TRBJ2-1; D perhaps matches TRBD2 (6 bases). This clonotype was sampled from a human donor in good health. Material: CD4+ T cells from PBMCs. The CDR3 here is CASSLLGGEGEQFF. The CDR3 DNA follows: TGTGCCAGCAGCCTACTGGGGGGAGAGGGAGAGCAGTTCTTC.